This record covers a single T cell receptor (beta chain). What it binds is not known. These data originate in a study of T cells in Graves' hyperthyroidism and ophthalmopathy. TCR beta CDR3 regions were amplified from RNA transcripts. The study used the HTBI primer set for a first-round RT-PCR of the TCR CDR3. Each CDR3 protein is one row after TCRdb ran MiXCR on the multiplex PCR reads. The profile shows 500,000 or so distinct CDR3 sequences, roughly 17% of them singletons. Extraction of PBMCs used roughly 9.3 ml of fresh peripheral blood. The germline gives CDR1 MNHEY, CDR2 SMNVEV (reference sequence). The CDR3 totals 15 residues. The germline V and J ends were trimmed by 3 bases and 1 base, with 10 bases remaining between them. Study-wide points: The model forecast ophthalmopathy, anticipating it by a median around 6.5 months before onset.

The gene calls are TRBV27 and TRBJ2-1, with D perhaps matching TRBD1 (5 bases). Sequencing was carried out using blood. This receptor was identified in a woman between 18 and 30 years old with Graves' ophthalmopathy. CDR3 amino acids: CASSFGGASYNEQFF. For the CDR3, the DNA is TGTGCCAGCAGTTTCGGTGGGGCTTCCTACAATGAGCAGTTCTTC.